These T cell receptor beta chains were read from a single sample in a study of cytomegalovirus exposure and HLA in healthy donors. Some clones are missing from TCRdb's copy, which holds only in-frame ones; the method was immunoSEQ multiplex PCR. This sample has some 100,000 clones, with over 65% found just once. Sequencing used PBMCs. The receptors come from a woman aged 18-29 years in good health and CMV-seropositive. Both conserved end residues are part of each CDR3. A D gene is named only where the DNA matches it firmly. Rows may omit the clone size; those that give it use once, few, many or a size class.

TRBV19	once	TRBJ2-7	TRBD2	CASSIFPGLDYEQYF	TGTGCCAGTAGTATATTCCCGGGACTAGATTACGAGCAGTACTTC
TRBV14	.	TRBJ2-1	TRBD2	CASSHTSGRPSSYNEQFF	TGTGCCAGCAGCCACACTAGCGGGAGGCCAAGCTCCTACAATGAGCAGTTCTTC
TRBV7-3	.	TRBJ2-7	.	CASSLRGGGSSYEQYF	TGTGCCAGCAGCTTAAGGGGTGGGGGGAGCTCCTACGAGCAGTACTTC
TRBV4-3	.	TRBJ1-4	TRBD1	CASSQDGTGANEKLFF	TGCGCCAGCAGCCAAGACGGGACAGGGGCTAATGAAAAACTGTTTTTT
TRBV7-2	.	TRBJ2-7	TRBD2	CASSPYGLAGGPSGTEQYF	TGTGCCAGCAGCCCCTACGGACTAGCGGGAGGGCCTTCGGGGACCGAGCAGTACTTC
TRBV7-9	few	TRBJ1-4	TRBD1	CASSSRDRVVEKLFF	TGTGCCAGCAGCTCCCGGGACAGGGTCGTTGAAAAACTGTTTTTT
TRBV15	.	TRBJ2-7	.	CATSIDMSSCEQYF	TGTGCCACCAGCATAGACATGAGCTCCTGCGAGCAGTACTTC
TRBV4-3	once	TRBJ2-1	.	CASSQDLVPRGNEQFF	TGCGCCAGCAGCCAGGACCTAGTGCCCCGCGGGAATGAGCAGTTCTTC
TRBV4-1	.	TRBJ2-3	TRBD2	CASSQDELAGGWYF	TGCGCCAGCAGCCAAGATGAATTGGCGGGAGGGTGGTATTTT
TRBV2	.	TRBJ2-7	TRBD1	CASSAGGPYEQYF	TGTGCCAGCAGCGCAGGGGGCCCCTACGAGCAGTACTTC
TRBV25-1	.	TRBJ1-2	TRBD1	CASSEDRVNYGYTF	TGTGCCAGCAGTGAGGACAGGGTCAACTATGGCTACACCTTC
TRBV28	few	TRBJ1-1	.	CASLKYEHTEAFF	TGTGCCAGCCTCAAGTACGAGCACACTGAAGCTTTCTTT
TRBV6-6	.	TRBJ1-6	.	CASSYLGRDSPLHF	TGTGCCAGCAGTTACTTAGGGAGGGATTCACCCCTCCACTTT
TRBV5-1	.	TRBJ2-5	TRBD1	CASSLHSGQGAQTQYF	TGCGCCAGCAGCTTGCACTCCGGACAGGGGGCGCAGACCCAGTACTTC
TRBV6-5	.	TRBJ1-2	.	CASSYSGRPDYGYTF	TGTGCCAGCAGTTACTCGGGCCGGCCAGACTATGGCTACACCTTC
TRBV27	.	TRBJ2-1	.	CASSLTPRQALGDEQFF	TGTGCCAGCAGTTTGACCCCCCGACAGGCCCTTGGGGATGAGCAGTTCTTC
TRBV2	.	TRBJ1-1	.	CASKTPNTEAFF	TGTGCCAGCAAAACACCGAACACTGAAGCTTTCTTT
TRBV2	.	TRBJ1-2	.	CASRPGTSNGYTF	TGTGCCAGCAGACCGGGAACCTCAAATGGCTACACCTTC
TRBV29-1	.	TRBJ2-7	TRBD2	CSAGGGGIPYEQYF	TGCAGCGCCGGGGGGGGCGGGATCCCCTACGAGCAGTACTTC
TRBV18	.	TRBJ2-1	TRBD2	CASSPPAGRAKMNEQFF	TGTGCCAGCTCACCACCGGCCGGGAGGGCCAAGATGAATGAGCAGTTCTTC
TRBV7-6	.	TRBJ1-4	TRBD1	CASSLGTGGMTNEKLFF	TGTGCCAGCAGCTTAGGGACAGGGGGCATGACTAATGAAAAACTGTTTTTT
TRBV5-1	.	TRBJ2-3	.	CASSLLPEADTQYF	TGCGCCAGCAGCTTGCTACCCGAGGCAGATACGCAGTATTTT
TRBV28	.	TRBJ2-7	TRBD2	CASSLGGGRPHEQYF	TGTGCCAGCAGTTTAGGGGGCGGGAGGCCCCACGAGCAGTACTTC
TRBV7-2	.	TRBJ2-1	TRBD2	CASSPVSGGYNEQFF	TGTGCCAGCAGCCCAGTTAGCGGGGGCTACAATGAGCAGTTCTTC
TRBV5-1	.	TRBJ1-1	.	CASSFSQEDMNTEAFF	TGCGCCAGCAGCTTCTCCCAGGAAGACATGAACACTGAAGCTTTCTTT
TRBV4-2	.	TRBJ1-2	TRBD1	CASSQVGQGNYGYTF	TGTGCCAGCAGCCAGGTGGGACAGGGAAACTATGGCTACACCTTC
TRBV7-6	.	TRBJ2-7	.	CASSARTGSSYEQYF	TGTGCCAGCAGCGCCCGGACGGGGAGCTCCTACGAGCAGTACTTC
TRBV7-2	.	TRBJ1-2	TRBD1	CASSPGTGPYGYTF	TGTGCCAGCAGCCCCGGGACAGGACCTTATGGCTACACCTTC
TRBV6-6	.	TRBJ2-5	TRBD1	CASTIQGYETQYF	TGTGCCAGCACCATACAGGGGTACGAGACCCAGTACTTC
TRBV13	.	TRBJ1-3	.	CASSKGGGNTIYF	TGTGCCAGCAGCAAAGGGGGTGGAAACACCATATATTTT
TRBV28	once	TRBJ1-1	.	CASSLLRKTAEAFF	TGTGCCAGCAGTTTATTGCGAAAAACAGCTGAAGCTTTCTTT
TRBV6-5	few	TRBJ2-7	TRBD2	CASSYGTSSYEQYF	TGTGCCAGCAGTTACGGGACTAGCTCCTACGAGCAGTACTTC
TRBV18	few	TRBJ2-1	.	CASSPRGGAGGVGNEQFF	TGTGCCAGCTCACCACGAGGGGGCGCGGGAGGAGTCGGCAATGAGCAGTTCTTC
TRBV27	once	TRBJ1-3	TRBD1	CASSFAGTGEGTIYF	TGTGCCAGCAGTTTCGCCGGGACAGGGGAAGGCACCATATATTTT
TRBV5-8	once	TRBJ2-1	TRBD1	CASSLVGQGHNEQFF	TGTGCCAGCAGCTTGGTGGGACAGGGCCACAATGAGCAGTTCTTC
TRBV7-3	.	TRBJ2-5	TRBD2	CASSRWGGGETQYF	TGTGCCAGCAGCCGTTGGGGGGGAGGGGAGACCCAGTACTTC
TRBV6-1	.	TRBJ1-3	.	CASSATGRPSGNTIYF	TGTGCCAGCAGTGCCACAGGGAGACCTTCTGGAAACACCATATATTTT
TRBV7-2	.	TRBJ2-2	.	CASSLALGGSGELFF	TGTGCCAGCAGCTTAGCGCTAGGGGGATCCGGGGAGCTGTTTTTT
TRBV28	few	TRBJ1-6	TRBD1	CASTDRAGANSPLHF	TGTGCCAGCACGGACAGGGCGGGGGCTAATTCACCCCTCCACTTT
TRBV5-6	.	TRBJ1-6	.	CASSLGRGNSPLHF	TGTGCCAGCAGCTTGGGGAGGGGCAATTCACCCCTCCACTTT